This TCR beta chain was sequenced for a study of post-analysis software for immune sequencing data (dated by TCRdb to 2013 to 2016). In terms of the full investigation: Disease courses on record covered relapsing-remitting, secondary progressive and progressive-relapsing multiple sclerosis, though some patients had no subtype annotation. Patient repertoires were compared against about twelve previously published healthy control repertoires from donors aged 6 to 25 years. A subset of samples was prepared in parallel using single-end sample barcoding, then pooled and co-amplified after Illumina adapter ligation.

TCR beta repertoires were profiled from peripheral blood of roughly 13 young patients with multiple sclerosis to demonstrate the VDJtools post-analysis software. Multiple sclerosis patients were children and adolescents aged roughly 6 to 16 years. Beyond this particular receptor, the publication reports: Strong co-clustering of samples prepared in the same batch was shown by direct clustering with F measure, prompting a batch-effect correction. Significantly lower normalized Chao1 diversity was found in multiple sclerosis patients than in controls, suggesting substantial peripheral T-cell clonal expansion. The control group was slightly older than the multiple sclerosis patient group. Significantly higher frequencies in patients than in controls were found for roughly 5 TRBV segments, including TRBV5-6, TRBV5-1 and TRBV20-1.

This clonotype has more than one count but fewer than ten. Its antigen is not yet known. This sequence may be a read error, since a much larger clone differs from it by one base. From the cysteine up to the phenylalanine, the CDR3 has a length of 12 residues. Solely the CDR3 DNA is kept, with 36 bases framed from the first base. The CDR1 and CDR2 encoded by the germline V gene (reference sequence) are DFQATT and SNEGSKA. Receptors were amplified or captured by PCR. Sequencing was performed on an Illumina HiSeq 2500. To reduce PCR and sequencing biases, unique molecular identifiers were built into the TCR beta cDNA libraries. Per 1 to 10 million input T cells, roughly 500,000 cDNA molecules were obtained, such that each molecule approximated one T cell. The patient libraries were prepared and sequenced using the same protocol as the earlier healthy control dataset. Samples belonging to the same batch were prepared together, multiplexed and sequenced on a shared HiSeq lane. As for the original processing: Raw barcoded reads were processed with MIGEC, and single-read molecular identifier groups were discarded before consensus assembly and CDR3 extraction. Clonotype tables were post-analysed with VDJtools, normalizing diversity by down-sampling all datasets to the smallest sample size. In repertoire overlap clustering, CDR3 amino acid sequences, but not nucleotide sequences, were matched to correct batch-related cross-sample contamination. The public reads were reprocessed in TCRdb via fastp at Q25 and MiXCR, keeping in-frame beta chains. Duplicate CDR3 protein sequences are folded into a single record with the most common DNA and genes. The V and J calls and clone size are TCRdb's, not the authors'. The sample yields 650,000 to 850,000 distinct CDR3 sequences; just over 45% were counted once. The top ten constitute roughly 5% of the sample.

The chain uses TRBV20-1 and TRBJ2-5; the D gene is perhaps TRBD2, from 6 matching bases. With the DNA end fitting TRBJ2-1 better, the J assignment may be wrong. The clonotype comes from a girl aged 10 to 17 with multiple sclerosis. Sequencing was carried out using blood. The CDR3 is CSAVAVQETQFF. The nucleotide sequence reads TGCAGTGCCGTAGCGGTACAAGAGACCCAGTTCTTC.